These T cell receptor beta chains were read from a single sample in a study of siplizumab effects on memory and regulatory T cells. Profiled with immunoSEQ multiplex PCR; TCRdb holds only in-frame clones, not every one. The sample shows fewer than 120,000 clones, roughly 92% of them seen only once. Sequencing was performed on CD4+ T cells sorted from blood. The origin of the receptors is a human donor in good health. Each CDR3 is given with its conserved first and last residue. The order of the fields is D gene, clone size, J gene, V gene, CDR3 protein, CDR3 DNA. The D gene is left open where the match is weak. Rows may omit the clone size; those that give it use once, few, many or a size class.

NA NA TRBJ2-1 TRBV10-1 CASSGPSRDNEQFF TGCGCCAGCAGTGGCCCGTCCCGGGACAATGAGCAGTTCTTC
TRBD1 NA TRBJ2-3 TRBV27 CASSSRTGRSDTQYF TGTGCCAGCAGTTCACGGACAGGGAGGTCAGATACGCAGTATTTT
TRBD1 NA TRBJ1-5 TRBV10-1 CASSEGDRAIYSNQPQHF TGCGCCAGCAGTGAAGGGGACAGGGCCATTTATAGCAATCAGCCCCAGCATTTT
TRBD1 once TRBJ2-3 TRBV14 CASSQTTGALSTDTQYF TGTGCCAGCAGCCAAACCACAGGGGCACTAAGCACAGATACGCAGTATTTT
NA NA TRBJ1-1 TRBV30 CAWRSGITEAFF TGTGCCTGGAGATCTGGGATTACTGAAGCTTTCTTT
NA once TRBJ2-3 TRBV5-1 CASSLEASEKTQYF TGCGCCAGCAGCTTGGAGGCTAGCGAAAAGACGCAGTATTTT
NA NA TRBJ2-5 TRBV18 CASSPPSVVGETQYF TGTGCCAGCTCACCACCGAGCGTCGTCGGGGAGACCCAGTACTTC
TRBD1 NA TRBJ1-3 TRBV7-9 CASSLGDRADTIYF TGTGCCAGCAGCTTAGGGGACAGGGCGGACACCATATATTTT
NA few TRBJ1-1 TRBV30 CAWGLGKGTEAFF TGTGCCTGGGGTTTAGGGAAAGGGACTGAAGCTTTCTTT
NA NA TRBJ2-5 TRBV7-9 CATSDATQYF TGTGCCACCTCGGATGCGACCCAGTACTTC
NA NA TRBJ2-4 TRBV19 CASSTLIDRAGREKNIQYF TGTGCCAGTAGTACCTTAATTGACAGAGCTGGCAGGGAAAAAAACATTCAGTACTTC
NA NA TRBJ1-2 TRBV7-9 CASSLVDGYTF TGTGCCAGCAGCCTCGTCGATGGCTACACCTTC
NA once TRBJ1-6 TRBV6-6 CASSGAGANSPLHF TGTGCCAGCAGTGGGGCCGGGGCTAATTCACCCCTCCACTTT
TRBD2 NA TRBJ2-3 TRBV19 CASSPPGLATDTQYF TGTGCCAGTAGTCCCCCAGGACTAGCTACAGATACGCAGTATTTT
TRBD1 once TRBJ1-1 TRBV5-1 CASSPTDRVGTEAFF TGCGCCAGCAGCCCCACGGACAGGGTCGGTACTGAAGCTTTCTTT
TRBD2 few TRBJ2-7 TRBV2 CASELAGGLPYEQYF TGTGCCAGCGAGTTAGCGGGGGGCCTCCCTTACGAGCAGTACTTC
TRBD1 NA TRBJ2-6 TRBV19 CASNEGTAGANVLTF TGTGCCAGTAACGAGGGGACAGCTGGGGCCAACGTCCTGACTTTC
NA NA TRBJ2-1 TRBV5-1 CASSLVGGAYNEQFF TGCGCCAGCAGCTTGGTCGGCGGAGCCTACAATGAGCAGTTCTTC
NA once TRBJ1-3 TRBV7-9 CASSLVSSGNTIYF TGTGCCAGCAGCTTAGTCTCCTCTGGAAACACCATATATTTT
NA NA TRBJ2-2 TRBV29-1 CSVGRHTGELFF TGCAGCGTCGGGAGACACACCGGGGAGCTGTTTTTT
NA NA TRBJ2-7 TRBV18 CASSPSGNQGEQYF TGTGCCAGCTCACCATCCGGAAATCAGGGGGAGCAGTACTTC
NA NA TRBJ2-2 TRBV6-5 CASSYRRFANTGELFF TGTGCCAGCAGTTACCGACGATTCGCGAACACCGGGGAGCTGTTTTTT
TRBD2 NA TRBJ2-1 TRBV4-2 CASSQEGRSGGREQFF TGTGCCAGCAGCCAAGAGGGAAGGTCAGGCGGGAGGGAGCAGTTCTTC
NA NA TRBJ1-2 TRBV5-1 CASSFFGQTYGYTF TGCGCCAGCAGCTTTTTTGGACAGACCTATGGCTACACCTTC
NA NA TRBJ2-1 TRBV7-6 CASEARGIWGANYNEQFF TGTGCCAGCGAAGCGAGAGGAATCTGGGGGGCGAATTACAATGAGCAGTTCTTC
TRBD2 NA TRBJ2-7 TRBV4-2 CASSQPSGSYEQYF TGTGCCAGCAGTCAACCTAGCGGGAGCTACGAGCAGTACTTC
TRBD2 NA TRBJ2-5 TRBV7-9 CASSLWPGTSGEETQYF TGTGCCAGCAGCTTATGGCCCGGGACTAGCGGGGAAGAGACCCAGTACTTC
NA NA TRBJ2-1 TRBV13 CASTIHHLYNEQFF TGTGCCAGCACCATTCATCATCTTTACAATGAGCAGTTCTTC
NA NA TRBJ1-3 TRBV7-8 CASSTGPGNTIYF TGTGCCAGCAGCACAGGGCCGGGAAACACCATATATTTT
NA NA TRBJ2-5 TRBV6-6 CASSYPPKGTQYF TGTGCCAGCAGTTACCCCCCCAAGGGGACCCAGTACTTC
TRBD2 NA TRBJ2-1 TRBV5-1 CASSLGAGEVYNEQFF TGCGCCAGCAGCTTGGGAGCGGGAGAGGTCTACAATGAGCAGTTCTTC
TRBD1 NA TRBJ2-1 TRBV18 CASSRGQALNEQFF TGTGCCAGCTCAAGGGGACAGGCCCTCAATGAGCAGTTCTTC
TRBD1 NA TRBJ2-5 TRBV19 CASNYRGNSETQYF TGTGCCAGTAATTACAGGGGAAACTCAGAGACCCAGTACTTC
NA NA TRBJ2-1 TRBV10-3 CAIRGIDEQFF TGTGCCATCAGAGGGATTGATGAGCAGTTCTTC
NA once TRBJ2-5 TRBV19 CASSKTDLGETQYF TGTGCCAGTAGTAAAACCGATCTTGGGGAGACCCAGTACTTC
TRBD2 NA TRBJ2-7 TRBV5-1 CASSPLAGGSSYEQYF TGCGCCAGCAGCCCCTTAGCGGGAGGGAGCTCCTACGAGCAGTACTTC
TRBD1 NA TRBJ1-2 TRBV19 CASSTRDRSYGYTF TGTGCCAGTAGTACAAGGGACAGAAGCTATGGCTACACCTTC
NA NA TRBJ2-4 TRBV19 CASSNGQVSSNIQYF TGTGCCAGTAGTAACGGGCAGGTCAGTTCAAACATTCAGTACTTC
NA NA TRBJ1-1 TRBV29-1 CSVETWTRNTEAFF TGCAGCGTCGAAACGTGGACCCGAAACACTGAAGCTTTCTTT
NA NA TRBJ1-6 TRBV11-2 CASSPAGAPYNSPLHF TGTGCCAGCAGCCCCGCGGGGGCCCCCTATAATTCACCCCTCCACTTT
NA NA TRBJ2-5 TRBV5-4 CASSLSLEFAMETQYF TGTGCCAGCAGCTTGAGTTTGGAGTTCGCAATGGAGACCCAGTACTTC
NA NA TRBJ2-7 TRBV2 CASSSQSYYEQYF TGTGCCAGCTCCAGTCAATCCTACTACGAGCAGTACTTC
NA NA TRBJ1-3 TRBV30 CAWSASGNTIYF TGTGCCTGGAGCGCGTCGGGAAACACCATATATTTT
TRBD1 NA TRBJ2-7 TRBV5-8 CASSLGDRSSYEQYF TGTGCCAGCAGCTTGGGGGACAGGAGCTCCTACGAGCAGTACTTC
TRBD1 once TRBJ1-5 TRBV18 CASSPPTGGPGPQHF TGTGCCAGCTCACCCCCAACAGGGGGCCCCGGGCCCCAGCATTTT
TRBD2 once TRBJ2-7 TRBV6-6 CASSLGTKIYEQYF TGTGCCAGCAGTCTTGGGACTAAAATCTACGAGCAGTACTTC
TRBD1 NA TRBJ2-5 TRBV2 CASTSDRGKTQYF TGTGCCAGCACCTCGGACAGGGGCAAGACCCAGTACTTC
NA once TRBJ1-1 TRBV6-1 CASSVLGGDTEAFF TGTGCCAGCAGTGTGCTGGGGGGGGACACTGAAGCTTTCTTT
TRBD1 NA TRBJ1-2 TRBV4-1 CASSQDRSALYGYTF TGCGCCAGCAGCCAGGACAGGTCCGCCTTATATGGCTACACCTTC
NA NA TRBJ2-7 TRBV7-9 CASSRDTTYEQYF TGTGCCAGCAGCAGGGACACAACCTACGAGCAGTACTTC
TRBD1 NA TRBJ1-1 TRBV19 CASSPGQGATEAFF TGTGCCAGTAGTCCCGGACAGGGCGCCACTGAAGCTTTCTTT
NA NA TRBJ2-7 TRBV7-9 CASSLAGGDEQYF TGTGCCAGCAGCTTAGCGGGGGGCGACGAGCAGTACTTC
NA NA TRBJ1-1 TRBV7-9 CASSLGNLNTEAFF TGTGCCAGCAGCTTGGGCAACTTGAACACTGAAGCTTTCTTT
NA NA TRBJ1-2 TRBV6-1 CASSDRDPRKNYGYTF TGTGCCAGCAGTGATCGAGACCCCAGAAAGAACTATGGCTACACCTTC
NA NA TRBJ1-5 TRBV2 CASSDEGNQPQHF TGTGCCAGCAGTGACGAGGGGAATCAGCCCCAGCATTTT
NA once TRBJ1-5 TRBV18 CASSPSMNQPQHF TGTGCCAGCTCACCATCGATGAATCAGCCCCAGCATTTT
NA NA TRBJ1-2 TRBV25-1 CASSEFLGGRGGYTF TGTGCCAGCAGTGAATTTTTAGGGGGGCGCGGGGGCTACACCTTC